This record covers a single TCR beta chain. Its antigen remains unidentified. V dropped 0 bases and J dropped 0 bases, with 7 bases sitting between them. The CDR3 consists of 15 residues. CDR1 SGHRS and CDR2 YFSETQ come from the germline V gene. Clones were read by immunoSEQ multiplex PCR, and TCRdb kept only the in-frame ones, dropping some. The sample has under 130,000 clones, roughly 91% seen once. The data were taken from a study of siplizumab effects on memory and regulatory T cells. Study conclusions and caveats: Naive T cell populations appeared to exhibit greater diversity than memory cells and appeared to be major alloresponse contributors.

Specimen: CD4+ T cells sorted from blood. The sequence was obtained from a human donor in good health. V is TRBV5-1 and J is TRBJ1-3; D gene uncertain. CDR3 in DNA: TGCGCCAGCAGCTTGGATGGGGACTCTGGAAACACCATATATTTT. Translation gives CASSLDGDSGNTIYF.